The source of this TCR beta chain is a study of identical twins. Notes on the study in general: The same donors were not followed; conclusions instead depended on cross-sectional statistical analysis. Twins' surplus sharing was weaker for beta out-of-frame sequences.

The V and J ends lost 2 bases and 5 bases, in that order; junction bases with no gene match: 1. CDR3 length: 13 amino acids. In this sample, this clonotype turned up many times. Its matching antigen is unknown. Unique molecular identifiers were in the cDNA, with template-switch universal primer binding. MiXCR, run by TCRdb on the 5' RACE reads, gives a single entry per CDR3 protein. The profile covers about 220,000 distinct CDR3 sequences, with roughly 7.5% appearing a single time and about 2% taken by the ten largest. This sample also belongs to another study, concerning yellow fever vaccine responses in identical twins.

V and J are TRBV12-3 or TRBV12-4 and TRBJ2-3, with 7 bases matching TRBD2. The specimen sequenced was memory (CD45RO+) T cells sorted from blood. The receptor was derived from a woman aged 18-30 years in good health. Written as DNA, the CDR3 is TGTGCCAGCAGTTTACGGGGGGTAGATACGCAGTATTTT. The encoded protein is CASSLRGVDTQYF.